This TCR beta chain emerged from a study of blood T cell repertoires in COVID-19. Study background: Whether acute or convalescent, the COVID-19 samples came from the United States, Italy and Spain. The analysed material was cDNA or gDNA that came from T cells, B-cell-depleted T cells, or PBMCs.

As originally analysed: Amplification of reference gene primers provided the estimated nucleated cell counts. TCRdb's table, derived via immunoSEQ multiplex PCR, lists solely in-frame clones and lacks some. V, J and clone size are those of that table, while D and trimming were read from the DNA. The sample lists about 310,000 clones; around 90% were seen once. Germline V lookup: CDR1 SNHLY, CDR2 FYNNEI. This CDR3 has 17 residues. Trimming cost V 4 bases and J 1 base; bases outside gene matches: 10. This sequence joins TRBV2 and TRBJ1-5; the match to TRBD1 covers 7 bases. The specimen sequenced was peripheral blood. This sequence originates from a man aged 45-65 years with active or convalescent COVID-19. The CDR3 is CASSGNRGRFSNQPQHF. CDR3 nucleotide sequence: TGTGCCAGCAGTGGTAACAGGGGTCGGTTCAGCAATCAGCCCCAGCATTTT.